Shown below are 4 T cell receptor beta chains from a single sample sequenced in a study of breast tumors, draining lymph nodes, adjacent tissues. TCRdb recomputed calls from the multiplex PCR reads with MiXCR, one row per CDR3 protein. The table records about 180,000 distinct CDR3 sequences, roughly a third of them present only once. Axillary draining lymph nodes of breast cancer patients supplied the node samples. The source material was axillary lymph node tissue. The receptors derive from a female donor with breast cancer. Some clones in this sample may be carry-over from other donors' samples.

Ten or more counts support this clonotype. CDR3 sequence: CSASPQGGGEQYF. The CDR3 bases are TGCAGTGCTAGCCCACAGGGGGGGGGCGAGCAGTACTTC. The rearrangement joins TRBV20-1 to TRBJ2-7, with D perhaps matching TRBD1 (8 bases). Trimming left V 3 bases short and J 6 bases short, with 15 bases between. CDR1 and CDR2 from the germline V gene are DFQATT and SNEGSKA (reference sequence). The CDR3 totals 13 residues.

This clonotype was observed at least ten times. The chain combines TRBV11-3 with TRBJ2-1; D is ambiguous. The CDR3 loop spans 13 amino acids. Germline V gives CDR1 SGHNT, CDR2 YENEEA. With 0 bases removed from V and 5 bases from J, the gap between germline ends came to 5 bases. CDR3 sequence: CASSLDHDNEQFF. The CDR3 nucleotides are TGTGCCAGCAGCTTAGATCACGACAATGAGCAGTTCTTC.

This clonotype was counted ten times or more. The chain couples TRBV4-1 to TRBJ2-3, with TRBD2 matching over 9 bases. After removal of 0 bases from V and 4 bases from J, the junction contained 8 bases not matched to a gene. The CDR3 extends over 17 amino acids. Germline values: CDR1 MGHRA, CDR2 YSYEKL. The chain's CDR3 is CASSQDGGGGGADTQYF. Written as DNA, the CDR3 is TGCGCCAGCAGCCAAGACGGGGGAGGCGGGGGGGCAGATACGCAGTATTTT.

This clonotype was seen at least ten times. The chain has TRBV7-2 and TRBJ1-4, with D uncertain. CDR3 size: 13 residues. CDR1 is SGHTA, CDR2 FQGNSA, per germline. Trimming pared 4 bases from V and 5 bases from J, leaving 8 bases between. CDR3 amino acids: CASSSSSNEKLFF. As DNA, the CDR3 is TGTGCCAGCAGCTCGAGTAGCAATGAAAAACTGTTTTTT.